Sequencing of this T cell receptor (beta chain) was carried out in a study of OX40 agonist ivuxolimab in advanced cancers. Turning to the study itself: While on treatment, patients had intravenous ivuxolimab at 0.01 to 10 mg/kg every 2 weeks. Checkpoint inhibitors had been given previously to 35% to 50% of patients.

Method: immunoSEQ multiplex PCR; TCRdb's copy keeps in-frame clones and lacks some. The sample contains 14,000 or so clones, 80% of which appear only once. Study-level findings and limits: At 0.1 to 3.0 mg/kg and by week 6, clonal expansion occurred in CD4+ and CD8+ blood T cells.

Comments on this clone: Its target is not known.

A history of autoimmune disease or systemic immunosuppression excluded patients. The source of this sequence is an adult with an advanced solid tumor such as melanoma, head and neck, liver or kidney cancer. The material was CD4+ or CD8+ T cells sorted from blood, obtained in a trial of the OX40 agonist ivuxolimab.

CDR3 coding DNA: TGTGCCAGCAGCCCCGACGGTAGCTCTGGAAACACCATATATTTT. As protein: CASSPDGSSGNTIYF. The chain uses TRBV7-3 and TRBJ1-3; D gene ambiguous. Between the trimmed V and J ends, which lost 5 bases and 0 bases, there was a span of 11 bases. There are 15 residues in the CDR3. CDR1 is SGHTA, CDR2 FQGTGA, per germline. Using reference TRBV7-3 and TRBJ1-3 for the parts outside the CDR3, the full variable domain is GAGVSQTPSNKVTEKGKYVELRCDPISGHTALYWYRQSLGQGPEFLIYFQGTGAADDSGLPNDRFFAVRPEGSVSTLKIQRTERGDSAVYLCASSPDGSSGNTIYFGEGSWLTVV.